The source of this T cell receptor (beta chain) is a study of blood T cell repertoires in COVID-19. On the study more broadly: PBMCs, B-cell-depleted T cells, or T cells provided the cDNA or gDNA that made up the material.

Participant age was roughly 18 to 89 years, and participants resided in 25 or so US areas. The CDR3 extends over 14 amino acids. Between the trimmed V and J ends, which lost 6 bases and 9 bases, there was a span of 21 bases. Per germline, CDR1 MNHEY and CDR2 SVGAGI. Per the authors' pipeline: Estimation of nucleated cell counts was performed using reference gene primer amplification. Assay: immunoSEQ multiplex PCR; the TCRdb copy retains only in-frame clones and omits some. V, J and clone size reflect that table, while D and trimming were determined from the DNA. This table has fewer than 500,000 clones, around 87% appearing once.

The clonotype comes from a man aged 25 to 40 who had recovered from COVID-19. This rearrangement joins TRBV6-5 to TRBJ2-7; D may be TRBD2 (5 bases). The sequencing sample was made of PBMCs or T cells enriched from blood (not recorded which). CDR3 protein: CASSPISTTGGQYF. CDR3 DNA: TGTGCCAGCAGCCCCATCTCGACAACTGGAGGGCAGTACTTC.